The next 18 T cell receptor beta chains were all read from a single sample in a study of control samples from healthy donors and cancer patients. Sequencing was performed with immunoSEQ multiplex PCR; in TCRdb, only in-frame clones are kept and a portion is missing. The table lists around 110,000 clones, around 90% of them singletons. Sequencing used blood. These receptors were collected from a woman in her 70s in good health.

The genes are TRBV6-5 and TRBJ1-2; 7 nucleotides agree with TRBD1. Trimming at V came to 4 bases and at J to 0 bases, leaving 8 bases not matched to a gene. CDR1 MNHEY and CDR2 SVGAGI come from the germline V gene. This CDR3 contains 16 residues. CDR3 DNA: TGTGCCAGCAGTTCGGGACAGAGTAAAGCTAACTATGGCTACACCTTC. This codes for CASSSGQSKANYGYTF.

This rearrangement joins TRBV13 to TRBJ1-2, with 9 bases lining up with TRBD1. CDR1 is PRHDT, CDR2 FYEKMQ, per germline (reference sequence). CDR3 length: 16 residues. Losses at the gene ends were 2 bases for V and 4 bases for J; bases not matched to a gene: 8. The CDR3 spells CASSLRGQGFAYGYTF. The CDR3 bases are TGTGCCAGCAGCTTAAGAGGACAGGGGTTTGCCTATGGCTACACCTTC.

The rearrangement joins TRBV29-1 to TRBJ1-2; D call uncertain. Per the germline V gene, CDR1 is SQVTM and CDR2 is ANQGSEA. The CDR3 has 15 residues. The germline V and J ends were trimmed by 4 bases and 4 bases, with 19 bases remaining between them. The CDR3, as DNA: TGCAGCGTTGGGTTCCCAGTGAGGGCGACCTATGGCTACACCTTC. Translated: CSVGFPVRATYGYTF.

The V and J genes are TRBV6-2 or TRBV6-3 and TRBJ1-6; no firm D call. V lost 4 bases, J lost 8 bases, and 6 bases lay in between. The CDR3 extends over 12 amino acids. The germline gives CDR1 MNHEY, CDR2 SVGEGT. The CDR3 region is CASSFWDSPLHF. The CDR3 DNA reads TGTGCCAGCAGTTTTTGGGATTCACCCCTCCACTTT.

CDR3: CASSKARGRTSGANVLTF. CDR3 coding DNA: TGTGCCAGCAGCAAAGCCCGGGGCAGAACCTCTGGGGCCAACGTCCTGACTTTC. J is TRBJ2-6 and V is TRBV21-1. TRBV21-1 is flagged as a pseudogene. The CDR3 contains 18 residues.

The chain combines TRBV9 with TRBJ2-2; 10 bases fit TRBD1. Germline assignment: CDR1 SGDLS and CDR2 YYNGEE. The CDR3 sequence is 16 residues long. The ends lost 0 bases at V and 5 bases at J; junction bases unmatched: 4. Here the CDR3 reads CASSVGAGQGTGELFF. In DNA, the CDR3 is TGTGCCAGCAGCGTAGGGGCGGGACAGGGGACCGGGGAGCTGTTTTTT.

The J gene is TRBJ1-6, the V gene TRBV7-9; 11 nucleotides line up with TRBD1. Germline V CDR1 and CDR2: SEHNR, FQNEAQ (reference sequence). The CDR3 length is 14 residues. J gave up 8 bases and V 6 bases, and 3 bases lay outside the gene matches. The CDR3 loop reads CASRLGQGDSPLHF. The CDR3, as DNA: TGTGCCAGCAGGCTGGGACAGGGGGATTCACCCCTCCACTTT.

The rearrangement links TRBV3-1 (or the pseudogene TRBV3-2) to TRBJ1-2; perhaps TRBD1 as D (6 bases). The V end lost 4 bases, the J end lost 4 bases, and 10 bases lay between the germline ends. Germline loops: CDR1 LGHDT, CDR2 YNNKEL (reference sequence). The CDR3 sequence is 13 residues long. DNA for the CDR3: TGTGCCAGCAGCCCCCAGGGGTTCTATGGCTACACCTTC. Protein product: CASSPQGFYGYTF.

The chain employs TRBV19 and TRBJ1-2; 9 positions match TRBD1. Germline lookup yields CDR1 LNHDA and CDR2 SQIVND (reference sequence). CDR3 size: 15 residues. Trimming cost V 5 bases and J 3 bases; bases outside gene matches: 7. The CDR3 sequence: CASSYRQGGYYGYTF. The CDR3 bases are TGTGCCAGTAGTTACCGACAGGGGGGGTACTATGGCTACACCTTC.

Points on this clone: Other nucleotide sequences in the sample specify the same CDR3. The DNA of the CDR3 is TGTGCCAGCAGTTCCCCCGGACTAGCGAGCGAGCAGTACTTC. It encodes CASSSPGLASEQYF. J is TRBJ2-7 and V is TRBV27; 9 bases are a match to TRBD2. The CDR3 runs to 14 residues. The V and J ends lost 4 bases and 6 bases, in that order; junction bases with no gene match: 7. The germline V gene encodes CDR1 MNHEY and CDR2 SMNVEV (reference sequence).

The rearrangement joins TRBV19 to TRBJ1-2; D not certain. The CDR3 spans 13 residues. Trimming stripped 0 bases from V and 7 bases from J, with 9 bases between. CDR1 LNHDA and CDR2 SQIVND come from the germline V gene (reference sequence). The CDR3 DNA follows: TGTGCCAGTAGTATAGATCTTGAGGTTGGCTACACCTTC. This sequence encodes CASSIDLEVGYTF.

The J gene is TRBJ1-1, the V gene TRBV11-2, with 8 nucleotides matching TRBD1. The CDR3 contains 17 residues. Germline CDR1 SGHAT, CDR2 FQNNGV. With 5 bases clipped from V and 2 bases from J, the junction kept 13 bases outside the gene matches. CDR3 protein: CASSPRTGTAPNTEAFF. The CDR3 coding sequence is TGTGCCAGCAGCCCCCGGACAGGGACGGCGCCAAACACTGAAGCTTTCTTT.

The chain joins TRBV10-3 to TRBJ1-1, with 10 bases identical to TRBD1. The germline gives CDR1 ENHRY, CDR2 SYGVKD. The length of the CDR3 is 12 residues. V gave up 6 bases and J gave up 7 bases; unmatched junction bases: 2. In DNA, the CDR3 is TGTGCCATCAGGGGACAGGGGCATGAAGCTTTCTTT. Translating it yields CAIRGQGHEAFF.

This sequence joins TRBV4-3 and TRBJ1-1; weak D call: TRBD1 (6 bases). CDR1 LGHNA and CDR2 YSLEER come from the germline V gene. Trimming removed 3 bases at V and 8 bases at J, with 13 bases between. This CDR3 spans 13 amino acids. The CDR3 nucleotides read TGCGCCAGCAGCCAGGATTCCGGGACAGAAGCTTTCTTT. This encodes CASSQDSGTEAFF.

The V call is TRBV5-4, the J call TRBJ1-3; the D gene is possibly TRBD1 (5 bases). V lost 4 bases, J lost 4 bases, and 15 bases lay in between. This CDR3 is 15 amino acids long. CDR1 and CDR2 from the germline V gene are SGHNT and YYREEE (reference sequence). CDR3 coding DNA: TGTGCCAGCAGCACGGGCACCTCAGGGGGAAACACCATATATTTT. It translates to CASSTGTSGGNTIYF.

The chain joins TRBV6-2 or TRBV6-3 to TRBJ1-5; 11 bases match TRBD1. Germline lookup yields CDR1 MNHEY and CDR2 SVGEGT. Unmatched junction bases numbered 7, after V lost 5 bases and J lost 1 base. CDR3 length: 17 residues. The DNA of the CDR3 is TGTGCCAGCAGTCCACGGACAGGGGGCGAGAGCAATCAGCCCCAGCATTTT. The encoded protein is CASSPRTGGESNQPQHF.

This sequence joins TRBV24-1 and TRBJ1-5; D uncertain. Germline V gives CDR1 KGHDR, CDR2 SFDVKD. This CDR3 region has 13 residues. Deletions cut 4 bases from V and 5 bases from J, with 8 bases between. This CDR3 reads CATSDYPDQPQHF. CDR3 nucleotides: TGTGCCACCAGTGACTATCCAGATCAGCCCCAGCATTTT.

About this clone itself: Within the sample, other DNA sequences also encode this same CDR3. This rearrangement joins TRBV7-2 to TRBJ1-1, with D uncertain. Germline V gene lookup returns CDR1 SGHTA and CDR2 FQGNSA. This CDR3 is built from 13 residues. Trimming stripped 5 bases from V and 1 base from J, with 8 bases between. The CDR3: CASSPTPNTEAFF. The CDR3 nucleotides read TGTGCCAGCAGCCCCACGCCGAACACTGAAGCTTTCTTT.